This is a list of T cell receptor beta chains from one sample in a study of T cells in Graves' hyperthyroidism and ophthalmopathy. Each CDR3 protein is one row after TCRdb ran MiXCR on the multiplex PCR reads. The sample holds hundreds of thousands of distinct CDR3 sequences, less than 25% seen once. Sequenced sample: blood. These receptors originate from a man aged 25 to 40 with Graves' ophthalmopathy. Each CDR3 is given with its conserved first and last residue. Each record gives: D gene, V gene, J gene, clone size, CDR3 protein, CDR3 DNA. A D gene is named only where the DNA matches it firmly. For some rows the clone size is stated as once, few or many, or as a class when expanded; others skip it.

d_call: TRBD2; v_call: TRBV28; j_call: TRBJ2-1; clone_size: -; cdr3_aa: CASSEGTSGRDEQFF; cdr3_nt: TGTGCCAGCAGTGAAGGGACTAGCGGGAGAGATGAGCAGTTCTTC
d_call: -; v_call: TRBV2; j_call: TRBJ2-1; clone_size: many; cdr3_aa: CASTAGPNSNNEQFF; cdr3_nt: TGTGCCAGCACGGCGGGACCTAATTCCAACAATGAGCAGTTCTTC
d_call: -; v_call: TRBV5-1; j_call: TRBJ2-1; clone_size: many; cdr3_aa: CASSSGWQGNEQFF; cdr3_nt: TGCGCCAGCAGCTCTGGATGGCAGGGAAATGAGCAGTTCTTC
d_call: -; v_call: TRBV6-1; j_call: TRBJ1-1; clone_size: few; cdr3_aa: CASSEMEGTEAFF; cdr3_nt: TGTGCCAGCAGTGAAATGGAGGGCACTGAAGCTTTCTTT
d_call: -; v_call: TRBV30; j_call: TRBJ1-3; clone_size: many; cdr3_aa: CAWGKPGNTIYF; cdr3_nt: TGTGCCTGGGGTAAACCTGGAAACACCATATATTTT
d_call: TRBD2; v_call: TRBV7-9; j_call: TRBJ2-1; clone_size: -; cdr3_aa: CASSPGGLANEQFF; cdr3_nt: TGTGCCAGCAGCCCGGGGGGACTAGCGAACGAGCAGTTCTTC
d_call: TRBD1; v_call: TRBV10-1; j_call: TRBJ2-2; clone_size: -; cdr3_aa: CASSESGTANTGELFF; cdr3_nt: TGCGCCAGCAGTGAGTCAGGGACAGCGAACACCGGGGAGCTGTTTTTT
d_call: TRBD2; v_call: TRBV6-1; j_call: TRBJ2-7; clone_size: -; cdr3_aa: CASSESSGSSHEQYF; cdr3_nt: TGTGCCAGCAGTGAATCTAGCGGGAGTTCCCACGAGCAGTACTTC
d_call: TRBD2; v_call: TRBV12-3/TRBV12-4; j_call: TRBJ2-1; clone_size: -; cdr3_aa: CANNLAGGTWNEQFF; cdr3_nt: TGTGCCAACAACTTAGCGGGAGGTACATGGAATGAGCAGTTCTTC
d_call: TRBD2; v_call: TRBV7-9; j_call: TRBJ2-3; clone_size: few; cdr3_aa: CASSAPRLAGETDTQYF; cdr3_nt: TGTGCCAGCAGCGCTCCCAGACTAGCGGGAGAGACAGATACGCAGTATTTT
d_call: -; v_call: TRBV7-9; j_call: TRBJ2-2; clone_size: -; cdr3_aa: CASSLEWDGELFF; cdr3_nt: TGTGCCAGCAGCTTAGAGTGGGACGGGGAGCTGTTTTTT
d_call: -; v_call: TRBV7-9; j_call: TRBJ2-1; clone_size: -; cdr3_aa: CASSYREAAISYNEQFF; cdr3_nt: TGTGCCAGCAGCTACCGGGAAGCGGCAATCTCCTACAATGAGCAGTTCTTC
d_call: -; v_call: TRBV3-1; j_call: TRBJ2-7; clone_size: many; cdr3_aa: CASSQVGGSSYEQYF; cdr3_nt: TGTGCCAGCAGCCAAGTGGGGGGCAGCTCCTACGAGCAGTACTTC
d_call: TRBD1; v_call: TRBV12-5; j_call: TRBJ1-1; clone_size: many; cdr3_aa: CASGLGQANTEAFF; cdr3_nt: TGTGCTAGTGGCCTGGGACAGGCGAACACTGAAGCTTTCTTT
d_call: TRBD1; v_call: TRBV16; j_call: TRBJ1-2; clone_size: few; cdr3_aa: CASSQALGTGVVGYTF; cdr3_nt: TGTGCCAGCAGCCAAGCCCTCGGGACAGGGGTGGTTGGCTACACCTTC
d_call: -; v_call: TRBV30; j_call: TRBJ1-1; clone_size: -; cdr3_aa: CAWSRGNGRGNTEAFF; cdr3_nt: TGTGCCTGGAGTCGGGGGAACGGACGGGGGAACACTGAAGCTTTCTTT
d_call: -; v_call: TRBV28; j_call: TRBJ1-4; clone_size: few; cdr3_aa: CASSFQGPLEKLFF; cdr3_nt: TGTGCCAGCAGTTTTCAGGGGCCTCTGGAAAAACTGTTTTTT
d_call: TRBD2; v_call: TRBV7-2; j_call: TRBJ2-2; clone_size: once; cdr3_aa: CASSLGTSGRMTGELFF; cdr3_nt: TGTGCCAGCAGCTTGGGGACTAGCGGGAGAATGACCGGGGAGCTGTTTTTT
d_call: -; v_call: TRBV18; j_call: TRBJ1-1; clone_size: -; cdr3_aa: CASSPSPTDDEAFF; cdr3_nt: TGTGCCAGCTCACCATCCCCGACCGATGATGAAGCTTTCTTT
d_call: -; v_call: TRBV11-2; j_call: TRBJ1-3; clone_size: many; cdr3_aa: CASSLFEGGNTIYF; cdr3_nt: TGTGCCAGCAGCCTGTTTGAAGGAGGAAACACCATATATTTT
d_call: -; v_call: TRBV27; j_call: TRBJ2-7; clone_size: many; cdr3_aa: CASSPTKLTIPYEQYF; cdr3_nt: TGTGCCAGCAGTCCTACAAAGCTCACCATCCCTTACGAGCAGTACTTC
d_call: TRBD1; v_call: TRBV5-1; j_call: TRBJ1-2; clone_size: -; cdr3_aa: CASGSDRGSDMGPGYTF; cdr3_nt: TGCGCCAGCGGCTCCGACAGGGGTTCCGACATGGGCCCTGGCTACACCTTC
d_call: -; v_call: TRBV28; j_call: TRBJ1-2; clone_size: many; cdr3_aa: CASSSNYGYTF; cdr3_nt: TGTGCCAGCAGTTCGAACTATGGCTACACCTTC
d_call: -; v_call: TRBV29-1; j_call: TRBJ2-5; clone_size: -; cdr3_aa: CSVSTGNQETQYF; cdr3_nt: TGCAGCGTTTCCACAGGGAATCAAGAGACCCAGTACTTC
d_call: -; v_call: TRBV12-3/TRBV12-4; j_call: TRBJ2-1; clone_size: few; cdr3_aa: CASSLGDRSKFF; cdr3_nt: TGTGCCAGCAGTTTAGGGGACCGAAGTAAGTTCTTC
d_call: TRBD1; v_call: TRBV18; j_call: TRBJ1-5; clone_size: few; cdr3_aa: CASSRERTGDQPQHF; cdr3_nt: TGTGCCAGCTCACGAGAAAGGACAGGGGATCAGCCCCAGCATTTT
d_call: -; v_call: TRBV6-5; j_call: TRBJ2-2; clone_size: once; cdr3_aa: CASSYSRQNTGELFF; cdr3_nt: TGTGCCAGCAGTTACTCAAGACAAAACACCGGGGAGCTGTTTTTT
d_call: -; v_call: TRBV12-3/TRBV12-4; j_call: TRBJ1-5; clone_size: -; cdr3_aa: CASRHRYNQPQHF; cdr3_nt: TGTGCCAGCAGGCACAGGTACAATCAGCCCCAGCATTTT
d_call: TRBD2; v_call: TRBV27; j_call: TRBJ2-3; clone_size: -; cdr3_aa: CASSITSGTDTQYF; cdr3_nt: TGTGCCAGCAGTATTACTAGCGGCACAGATACGCAGTATTTT
d_call: -; v_call: TRBV12-3/TRBV12-4; j_call: TRBJ1-5; clone_size: many; cdr3_aa: CASSSGVRNQPQHF; cdr3_nt: TGTGCCAGCAGTTCCGGGGTAAGGAATCAGCCCCAGCATTTT
d_call: -; v_call: TRBV28; j_call: TRBJ1-4; clone_size: -; cdr3_aa: CASSPTVFNEKLFF; cdr3_nt: TGTGCCAGCAGCCCGACAGTTTTTAATGAAAAACTGTTTTTT
d_call: TRBD1; v_call: TRBV2; j_call: TRBJ1-5; clone_size: many; cdr3_aa: CASRDRGNQPQHF; cdr3_nt: TGTGCCAGCAGAGACAGGGGGAATCAGCCCCAGCATTTT
d_call: -; v_call: TRBV6-1; j_call: TRBJ1-1; clone_size: many; cdr3_aa: CASRIDSVNTEAFF; cdr3_nt: TGTGCCAGCAGGATTGACAGCGTTAACACTGAAGCTTTCTTT
d_call: -; v_call: TRBV20-1; j_call: TRBJ2-5; clone_size: many; cdr3_aa: CSARGGETQYF; cdr3_nt: TGCAGTGCTAGAGGGGGAGAGACCCAGTACTTC
d_call: TRBD1; v_call: TRBV7-2; j_call: TRBJ1-4; clone_size: many; cdr3_aa: CASSRRTGSEVKLFF; cdr3_nt: TGTGCCAGCAGCAGACGGACAGGGAGCGAAGTAAAACTGTTTTTT
d_call: -; v_call: TRBV28; j_call: TRBJ2-3; clone_size: many; cdr3_aa: CASRGGGSADTQYF; cdr3_nt: TGTGCCAGCCGTGGGGGCGGGAGCGCAGATACGCAGTATTTT
d_call: -; v_call: TRBV7-9; j_call: TRBJ1-1; clone_size: many; cdr3_aa: CASSSPTALNTEAFF; cdr3_nt: TGTGCCAGCAGCTCGCCGACAGCACTGAACACTGAAGCTTTCTTT
d_call: TRBD2; v_call: TRBV27; j_call: TRBJ2-1; clone_size: many; cdr3_aa: CAISEIAGPYNEQFF; cdr3_nt: TGTGCCATATCAGAGATAGCGGGACCCTACAATGAGCAGTTCTTC
d_call: TRBD1; v_call: TRBV6-5; j_call: TRBJ1-1; clone_size: -; cdr3_aa: CASSYSFRGPAEAFF; cdr3_nt: TGTGCCAGCAGTTACTCCTTCAGGGGGCCCGCTGAAGCTTTCTTT
d_call: -; v_call: TRBV6-5; j_call: TRBJ1-2; clone_size: many; cdr3_aa: CASSYYRTVTNYGYTF; cdr3_nt: TGTGCCAGCAGTTACTACCGGACCGTTACGAACTATGGCTACACCTTC
d_call: TRBD1; v_call: TRBV27; j_call: TRBJ1-3; clone_size: few; cdr3_aa: CASRRTGTFSGNTIYF; cdr3_nt: TGTGCCAGCAGACGGACAGGTACCTTCTCTGGAAACACCATATATTTT
d_call: -; v_call: TRBV6-1; j_call: TRBJ2-7; clone_size: -; cdr3_aa: CASSSTGHIYEQHF; cdr3_nt: TGTGCCAGCAGCTCTACCGGACACATCTACGAGCAGCACTTC
d_call: -; v_call: TRBV27; j_call: TRBJ2-7; clone_size: few; cdr3_aa: CASNRWQLYYEQYF; cdr3_nt: TGTGCCAGCAATAGGTGGCAGCTATATTACGAGCAGTACTTC
d_call: TRBD2; v_call: TRBV3-1; j_call: TRBJ2-5; clone_size: many; cdr3_aa: CASSQSGRSETQYF; cdr3_nt: TGTGCCAGCAGCCAGAGCGGGAGGTCCGAGACCCAGTACTTC
d_call: TRBD1; v_call: TRBV20-1; j_call: TRBJ2-7; clone_size: many; cdr3_aa: CSARTTGTATSYEQYF; cdr3_nt: TGCAGTGCTAGAACGACCGGGACAGCTACCTCCTACGAGCAGTACTTC
d_call: TRBD1; v_call: TRBV11-2; j_call: TRBJ2-7; clone_size: many; cdr3_aa: CASSSLRRDRGPSYEQYF; cdr3_nt: TGTGCCAGCAGCTCACTCCGTCGGGACAGGGGGCCTTCCTACGAGCAGTACTTC
d_call: -; v_call: TRBV5-6; j_call: TRBJ2-7; clone_size: few; cdr3_aa: CASSLTVGRLAEEQYF; cdr3_nt: TGTGCCAGCAGCTTAACTGTCGGGCGCCTGGCTGAGGAGCAGTACTTC
d_call: -; v_call: TRBV24-1; j_call: TRBJ1-2; clone_size: -; cdr3_aa: CATSEEGDYGYTF; cdr3_nt: TGTGCCACCAGTGAGGAGGGAGACTATGGCTACACCTTC
d_call: -; v_call: TRBV3-1; j_call: TRBJ2-1; clone_size: -; cdr3_aa: CASSQVVSPLGRYNEQFF; cdr3_nt: TGTGCCAGCAGCCAAGTAGTCTCCCCTCTAGGCAGGTACAATGAGCAGTTCTTC
d_call: TRBD1; v_call: TRBV13; j_call: TRBJ1-5; clone_size: few; cdr3_aa: CASSPGTAQPQHF; cdr3_nt: TGTGCCAGCAGCCCTGGGACAGCTCAGCCCCAGCATTTT
d_call: TRBD2; v_call: TRBV7-8; j_call: TRBJ2-7; clone_size: -; cdr3_aa: CASELAGGYEQYF; cdr3_nt: TGTGCCAGCGAACTAGCGGGAGGGTACGAGCAGTACTTC
d_call: -; v_call: TRBV28; j_call: TRBJ1-5; clone_size: few; cdr3_aa: CASSPNHQPQHF; cdr3_nt: TGTGCCAGCAGTCCCAACCATCAGCCCCAGCATTTT
d_call: TRBD2; v_call: TRBV18; j_call: TRBJ2-5; clone_size: -; cdr3_aa: CASSRLAGVQETQYF; cdr3_nt: TGTGCCAGCTCACGACTAGCGGGAGTCCAAGAGACCCAGTACTTC
d_call: -; v_call: TRBV30; j_call: TRBJ1-1; clone_size: many; cdr3_aa: CAWSITRNTEAFF; cdr3_nt: TGTGCCTGGAGTATAACGAGGAACACTGAAGCTTTCTTT